Listed below are T cell receptor beta chains from one sample, sequenced in a study of human thymus T cells. Generated by immunoSEQ multiplex PCR, the TCRdb table keeps only in-frame clones and is missing some. The sample records more than 70,000 clones, 90% to 97% being singletons. Sequencing used thymus tissue. The origin of the receptors is a boy under two years old with a congenital heart defect but otherwise immunologically healthy. Each CDR3 is given with its conserved first and last residue. D genes are given only for firm matches. Expanded clones get a size class; other rows say once, few or many, or leave the size out.

clone_size,j_call,v_call,d_call,cdr3_length,cdr3_nt,cdr3_aa
.,TRBJ1-5,TRBV5-5,TRBD1,16,TGTGCCAGCAGCTGGACCGGGACAGGGGGTGATCAGCCCCAGCATTTT,CASSWTGTGGDQPQHF
.,TRBJ1-6,TRBV5-8,.,16,TGTGCCAGCAGCTTGAGTGGTGTCTCCTATAATTCACCCCTCCACTTT,CASSLSGVSYNSPLHF
.,TRBJ2-7,TRBV7-9,.,15,TGTGCCAGCAGCTTGGCTAGGCAGGGATCCTACGAGCAGTACTTC,CASSLARQGSYEQYF
.,TRBJ2-7,TRBV5-1,TRBD2,18,TGCGCCAGCAGCTTGGAGGCGGGAGTCAAGCTTTTTCCCTACGAGCAGTACTTC,CASSLEAGVKLFPYEQYF
.,TRBJ2-5,TRBV7-9,.,16,TGTGCCAGCGGCCCCTTCAGCGAGGTTCTCAAAGAGACCCAGTACTTC,CASGPFSEVLKETQYF
once,TRBJ2-3,TRBV7-9,TRBD2,16,TGTGCCAGCAGCTTAGTACGGGGGGGCCTATGGGATACGCAGTATTTT,CASSLVRGGLWDTQYF
.,TRBJ2-7,TRBV28,TRBD1,14,TGTGCCAGCAGTCCGGGACAGGGAGTAAATGAGCAGTACTTC,CASSPGQGVNEQYF
.,TRBJ1-1,TRBV4-2,.,14,TGTGCCAGCAGCCAAGCGGCGTCTTACACTGAAGCTTTCTTT,CASSQAASYTEAFF
few,TRBJ1-2,TRBV2,.,12,TGTGCCAGCAGTGTAGGACGCCGGGGCTACACCTTC,CASSVGRRGYTF
.,TRBJ2-7,TRBV29-1,TRBD2,13,TGCAGCGCCCTGGGACTAGCAAGCAACGAGCAGTACTTC,CSALGLASNEQYF
.,TRBJ2-3,TRBV2,TRBD2,16,TGTGCCAGCAGTGAGCGTCTAGCGGGAGGAACAGATACGCAGTATTTT,CASSERLAGGTDTQYF
.,TRBJ2-7,TRBV11-2,TRBD1,16,TGTGCCAGCAGCTTCGAAACCGGGACAGGGGGCCGAGAGCAGTACTTC,CASSFETGTGGREQYF
.,TRBJ2-3,TRBV12-5,TRBD2,20,TGTGCTAGTGGTTTGGCCAAAGGAAGAGGGACTAGCGGAGACACAGATACGCAGTATTTT,CASGLAKGRGTSGDTDTQYF
.,TRBJ1-4,TRBV30,.,15,TGTGCCTGGAGTGCACAGTCGGCGCCACATGAAAAACTGTTTTTT,CAWSAQSAPHEKLFF
.,TRBJ1-2,TRBV15,.,15,TGTGCCACCAGCAGGACCGGGGACGGGGACTATGGCTACACCTTC,CATSRTGDGDYGYTF
once,TRBJ1-2,TRBV6-5,.,16,TGTGCCAGCAGTTACTTTTTAAAGGGGCATCCCTATGGCTACACCTTC,CASSYFLKGHPYGYTF
.,TRBJ2-4,TRBV2,.,13,TGTGCCAGCAGTGGCCGAAGGTGGGACATTCAGTACTTC,CASSGRRWDIQYF
.,TRBJ2-5,TRBV10-3,TRBD2,18,TGTGCCATCAGTGAGTCGAATGGACGTACGGGGGGGGAAGAGACCCAGTACTTC,CAISESNGRTGGEETQYF
.,TRBJ2-2,TRBV2,TRBD2,16,TGTGCCAGCAGTGATGAGATAGCGGGAGTCACCGGGGAGCTGTTTTTT,CASSDEIAGVTGELFF
once,TRBJ1-5,TRBV6-1,TRBD1,15,TGTGCCAGCACTAGGGGCAGGGGGCTAGATCAGCCCCAGCATTTT,CASTRGRGLDQPQHF
.,TRBJ1-2,TRBV7-9,.,14,TGTGCCAGCTGGGGGAGGGGCGCACGGGGAGGCTACACCTTC,CASWGRGARGGYTF
once,TRBJ1-2,TRBV5-6,.,14,TGTGCCAGCAGCTTGCGGCAGAGCTACTATGGCTACACCTTC,CASSLRQSYYGYTF
.,TRBJ2-3,TRBV28,.,15,TGTGCCAGCAGCGGGATTTTCGGGAGTCCAGATACGCAGTATTTT,CASSGIFGSPDTQYF
.,TRBJ1-2,TRBV28,.,14,TGTGCCAGCACCTTCCGGACATCTAACTATGGCTACACCTTC,CASTFRTSNYGYTF
.,TRBJ1-2,TRBV7-9,TRBD1,15,TGTGCCAGCAGCTTCTCCACGACAGGGAACTATGGCTACACCTTC,CASSFSTTGNYGYTF
.,TRBJ2-7,TRBV19,TRBD1,14,TGTGCCAGCGCCGAAGGGACAGGGGGCGACGAGCAGTACTTC,CASAEGTGGDEQYF
.,TRBJ2-7,TRBV4-2,.,17,TGTGCCAGCAGCCAAGATACGCGGGGTAGACTCTCCTACGAGCAGTACTTC,CASSQDTRGRLSYEQYF
.,TRBJ1-1,TRBV27,.,16,TGTGCCAGCAGTTTGGGGGGCCCCTCCCCGAACACTGAAGCTTTCTTT,CASSLGGPSPNTEAFF
.,TRBJ2-3,TRBV7-9,TRBD2,14,TGTGCCAGCCGTCGGGGGGTACCGGCAGATACGCAGTATTTT,CASRRGVPADTQYF
once,TRBJ1-5,TRBV11-2,.,16,TGTGCCAGCAGCTTGGGGGGGGTCGGGAAAGACCAGCCCCAGCATTTT,CASSLGGVGKDQPQHF
.,TRBJ2-5,TRBV5-4,.,11,TGTGCCAGCAGCCATTACGAGACCCAGTACTTC,CASSHYETQYF
.,TRBJ1-1,TRBV18,.,23,TGTGCCAGCTCACCCGGATTGTCAAGGTCTTGCCCGGGAGTAAAGGGGAGTAACACTGAAGCTTTCTTT,CASSPGLSRSCPGVKGSNTEAFF